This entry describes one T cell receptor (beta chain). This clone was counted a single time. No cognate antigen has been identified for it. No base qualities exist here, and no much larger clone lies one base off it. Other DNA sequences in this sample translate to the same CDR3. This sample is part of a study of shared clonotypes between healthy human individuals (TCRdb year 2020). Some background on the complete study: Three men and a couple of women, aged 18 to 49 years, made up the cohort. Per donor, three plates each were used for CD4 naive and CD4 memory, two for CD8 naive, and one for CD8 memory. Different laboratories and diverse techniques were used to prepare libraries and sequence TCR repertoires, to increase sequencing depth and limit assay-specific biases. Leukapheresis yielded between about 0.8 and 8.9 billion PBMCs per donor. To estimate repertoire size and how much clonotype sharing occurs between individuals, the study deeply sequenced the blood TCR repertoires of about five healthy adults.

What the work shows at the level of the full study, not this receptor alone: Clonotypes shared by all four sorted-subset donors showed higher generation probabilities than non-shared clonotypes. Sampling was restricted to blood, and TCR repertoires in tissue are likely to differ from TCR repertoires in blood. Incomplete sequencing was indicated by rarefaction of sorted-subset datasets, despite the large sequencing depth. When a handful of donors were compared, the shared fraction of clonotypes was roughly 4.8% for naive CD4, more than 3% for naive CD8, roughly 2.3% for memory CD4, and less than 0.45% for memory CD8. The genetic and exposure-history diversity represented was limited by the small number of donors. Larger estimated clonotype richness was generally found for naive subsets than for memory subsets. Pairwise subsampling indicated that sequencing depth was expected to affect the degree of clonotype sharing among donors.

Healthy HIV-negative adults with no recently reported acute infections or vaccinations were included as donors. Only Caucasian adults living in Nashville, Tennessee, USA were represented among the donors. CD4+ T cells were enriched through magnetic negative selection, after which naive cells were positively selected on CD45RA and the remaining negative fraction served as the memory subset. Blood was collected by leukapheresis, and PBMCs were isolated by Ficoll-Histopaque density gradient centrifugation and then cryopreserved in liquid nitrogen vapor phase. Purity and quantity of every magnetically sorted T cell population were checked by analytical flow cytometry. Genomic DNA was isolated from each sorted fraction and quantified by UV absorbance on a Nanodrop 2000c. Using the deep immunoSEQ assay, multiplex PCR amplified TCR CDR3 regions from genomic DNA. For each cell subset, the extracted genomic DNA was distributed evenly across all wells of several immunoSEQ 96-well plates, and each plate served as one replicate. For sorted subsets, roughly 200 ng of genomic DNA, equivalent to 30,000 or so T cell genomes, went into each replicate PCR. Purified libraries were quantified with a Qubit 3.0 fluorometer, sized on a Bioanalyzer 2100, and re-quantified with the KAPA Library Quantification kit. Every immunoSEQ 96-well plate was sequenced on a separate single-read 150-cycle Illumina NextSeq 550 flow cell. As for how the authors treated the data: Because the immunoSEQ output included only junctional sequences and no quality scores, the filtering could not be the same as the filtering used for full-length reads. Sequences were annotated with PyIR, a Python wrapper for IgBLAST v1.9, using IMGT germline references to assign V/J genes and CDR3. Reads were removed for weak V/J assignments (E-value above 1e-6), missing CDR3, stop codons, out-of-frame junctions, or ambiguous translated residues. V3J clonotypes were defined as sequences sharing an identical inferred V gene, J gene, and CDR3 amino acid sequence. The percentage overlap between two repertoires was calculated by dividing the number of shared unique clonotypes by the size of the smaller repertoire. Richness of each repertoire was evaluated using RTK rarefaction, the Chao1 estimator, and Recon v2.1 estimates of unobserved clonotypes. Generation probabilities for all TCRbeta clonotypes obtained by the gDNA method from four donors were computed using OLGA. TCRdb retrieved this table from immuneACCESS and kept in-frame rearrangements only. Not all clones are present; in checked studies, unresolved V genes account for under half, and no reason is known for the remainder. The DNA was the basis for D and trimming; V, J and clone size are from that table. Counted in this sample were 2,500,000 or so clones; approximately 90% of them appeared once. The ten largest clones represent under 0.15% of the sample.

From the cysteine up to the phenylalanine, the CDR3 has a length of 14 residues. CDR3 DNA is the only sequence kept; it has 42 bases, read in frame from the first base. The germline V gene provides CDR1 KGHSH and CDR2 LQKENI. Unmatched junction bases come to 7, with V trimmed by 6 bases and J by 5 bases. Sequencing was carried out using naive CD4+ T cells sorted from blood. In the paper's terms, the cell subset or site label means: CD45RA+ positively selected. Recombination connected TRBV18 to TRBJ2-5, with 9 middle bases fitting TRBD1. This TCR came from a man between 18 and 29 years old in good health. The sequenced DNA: TGTGCCAGCTCCCCCACAGGGGGCGGTGAGACCCAGTACTTC. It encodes CASSPTGGGETQYF.